Listed below are T cell receptor beta chains from one sample, sequenced in a study of vaccination and CD4 T cells after COVID-19. TCRdb independently ran MiXCR on the PCR reads; one entry per CDR3 protein. The table shows some 10,000 distinct CDR3 sequences, with around 60% occurring only once. Their antigens remain unidentified. Source material: CD4+ T cells from blood, cultured in vitro. The receptors were sampled from a human donor who had recovered from COVID-19. CDR3s include the opening cysteine and the closing phenylalanine or tryptophan. The D gene is left open where the match is weak. Rows give clone size only sometimes, using once, few, many, or a class for an expanded clone.

-	-	TRBV28	TRBJ2-3	CASSPQAGYTQYF	TGTGCCAGCAGTCCCCAAGCCGGATATACGCAGTATTTT
-	once	TRBV10-3	TRBJ1-1	CAISEGDTEAFF	TGTGCCATCAGTGAAGGGGATACTGAAGCTTTCTTT
TRBD2	-	TRBV7-3	TRBJ2-2	CASSFPSGGGTGELFF	TGTGCCAGCAGCTTCCCTAGCGGGGGGGGCACCGGGGAGCTGTTTTTT
TRBD1	few	TRBV4-2	TRBJ1-6	CASSPGTGHNSPLHF	TGTGCCAGCAGCCCCGGGACAGGTCATAATTCACCCCTCCACTTT
TRBD1	-	TRBV7-7	TRBJ2-5	CASSLEPHRGETQYF	TGTGCTAGCAGCTTAGAGCCTCACAGGGGAGAGACCCAGTACTTC
-	few	TRBV20-1	TRBJ2-7	CSARGVGSTRYEQYF	TGCAGTGCTAGAGGCGTTGGCTCCACGAGATACGAGCAGTACTTC
TRBD1	few	TRBV15	TRBJ1-2	CATSMGQGDYGYTF	TGTGCCACCAGCATGGGACAGGGGGACTATGGCTACACCTTC
-	-	TRBV11-2	TRBJ2-7	CASSLGRTVHEQYF	TGTGCCAGCAGCTTAGGACGTACTGTCCACGAGCAGTACTTC
-	-	TRBV7-2	TRBJ1-1	CASSLRGPMNTEAFF	TGTGCCAGCAGCTTGAGGGGCCCAATGAACACTGAAGCTTTCTTT
-	-	TRBV5-4	TRBJ1-2	CASSLGVATNYGYTF	TGTGCCAGCAGCTTGGGGGTAGCGACTAACTATGGCTACACCTTC
TRBD1	-	TRBV11-3	TRBJ1-2	CASSLEGQGDSYTF	TGTGCCAGCAGCTTAGAAGGACAGGGCGATAGCTACACCTTC
TRBD1	-	TRBV2	TRBJ1-5	CASKQGTYQPQHF	TGTGCCAGCAAACAGGGGACATATCAGCCCCAGCATTTT
TRBD2	few	TRBV6-2/TRBV6-3	TRBJ2-2	CASSWTSETGELFF	TGTGCCAGCAGTTGGACTAGCGAGACCGGGGAGCTGTTTTTT
-	-	TRBV20-1	TRBJ1-1	CSARWGGPPEAFF	TGCAGTGCTCGATGGGGGGGGCCCCCTGAAGCTTTCTTT
-	few	TRBV27	TRBJ1-6	CASRVNWVSNSPLHF	TGTGCCAGCAGAGTCAACTGGGTTAGTAATTCACCCCTCCACTTT